This T cell receptor (beta chain) originates from a study of human T cells and chemical hapten exposure. About the study: Patch tests put 0.01% DPC on the upper back, and the results were checked at 6 days. Study results and limitations: Patch test score rose with PT1 expanded TCRs, significant at 8, 16, 32, not 4.

This clonotype was seen only once. The antigen is not known. Stated time point: patch test 3, about 24 weeks after DPC sensitization. Treatment of the sample: therapeutic diphenylcyclopropenone sensitization with weekly scalp DPC. Library construction involved attaching unique molecular identifiers to individual cDNA molecules, which allowed quantitative, reproducible TCR counting. TCRdb analysed the RACE reads with MiXCR anew, one entry per CDR3 protein. The data contain 95,000 to 150,000 distinct CDR3 sequences, around 10% of them singletons. Germline V gene data show CDR1 as DFQATT and CDR2 as SNEGSKA (reference sequence). The CDR3 runs to 12 residues. With 0 bases removed from V and 10 bases from J, the gap between germline ends came to 7 bases.

The chain has TRBV20-1 and TRBJ1-6, with D hard to call. This sample comprised whole blood, obtained in connection with sensitization to the hapten diphenylcyclopropenone (DPC). This TCR was sampled from a woman aged 50 to 65 with alopecia areata. Some clones in this sample may be carry-over from other donors' samples. The CDR3 reads CSARDKDSPLHF. The CDR3 coding sequence is TGCAGTGCTAGAGATAAGGACTCACCCCTCCACTTT.